A single sample is the source of the 2 T cell receptor beta chains below, sequenced in a study of T cell changes during pregnancy in multiple sclerosis. The protocol was immunoSEQ multiplex PCR, while the TCRdb copy is restricted to in-frame clones and leaves out a portion. The table includes tens of thousands of clones, about 90% detected once. Source: peripheral blood, taken in the second trimester of pregnancy. The receptors come from a female donor with multiple sclerosis, enrolled in a pregnancy study.

The gene calls are TRBV11-2 and TRBJ2-7, with TRBD2 as a possible D gene (6 bases). V shed 5 bases and J shed 0 bases, with 11 bases lying between them. The CDR3 loop spans 14 amino acids. Looked up from germline, CDR1 is SGHAT and CDR2 is FQNNGV. DNA of the CDR3: TGTGCCAGCAGCCACGGCGGGAACTCCTACGAGCAGTACTTC. The encoded protein is CASSHGGNSYEQYF.

This chain joins TRBV19 and TRBJ2-5; D gene unclear. The germline V and J ends were trimmed by 9 bases and 2 bases, with 7 bases remaining between them. The CDR3 is 11 residues long. Looked up from germline, CDR1 is LNHDA and CDR2 is SQIVND (reference sequence). The CDR3 coding sequence is TGTGCCAGCAGGAATCAAGAGACCCAGTACTTC. It codes for CASRNQETQYF. The full variable domain, its missing parts supplied by reference TRBV19 and TRBJ2-5, is DGGITQSPKYLFRKEGQNVTLSCEQNLNHDAMYWYRQDPGQGLRLIYYSQIVNDFQKGDIAEGYSVSREKKESFPLTVTSAQKNPTAFYLCASRNQETQYFGPGTRLLVL.